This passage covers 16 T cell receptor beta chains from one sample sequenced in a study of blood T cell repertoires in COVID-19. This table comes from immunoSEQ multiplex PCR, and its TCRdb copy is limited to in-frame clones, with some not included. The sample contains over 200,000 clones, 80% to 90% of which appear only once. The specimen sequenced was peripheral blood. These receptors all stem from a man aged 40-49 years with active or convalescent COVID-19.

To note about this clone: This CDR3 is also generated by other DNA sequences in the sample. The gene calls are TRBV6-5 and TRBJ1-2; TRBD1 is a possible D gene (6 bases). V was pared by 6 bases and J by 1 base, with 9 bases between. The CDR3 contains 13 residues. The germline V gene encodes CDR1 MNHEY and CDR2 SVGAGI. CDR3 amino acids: CASSRQDNYGYTF. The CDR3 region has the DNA TGTGCCAGCAGCCGACAGGATAACTATGGCTACACCTTC.

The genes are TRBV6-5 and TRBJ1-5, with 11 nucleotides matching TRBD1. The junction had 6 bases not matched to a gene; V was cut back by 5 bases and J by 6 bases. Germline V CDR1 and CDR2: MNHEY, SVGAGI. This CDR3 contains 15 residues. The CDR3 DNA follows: TGTGCCAGCAGTCCTGCGGGACAGGGGGGTCAGCCCCAGCATTTT. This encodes CASSPAGQGGQPQHF.

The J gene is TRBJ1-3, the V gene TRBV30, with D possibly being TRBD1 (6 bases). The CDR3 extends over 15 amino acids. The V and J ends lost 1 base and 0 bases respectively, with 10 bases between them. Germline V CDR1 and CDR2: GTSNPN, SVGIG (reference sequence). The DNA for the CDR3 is TGTGCCTGGAGTGCTGGACAGTCCTCTGGAAACACCATATATTTT. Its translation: CAWSAGQSSGNTIYF.

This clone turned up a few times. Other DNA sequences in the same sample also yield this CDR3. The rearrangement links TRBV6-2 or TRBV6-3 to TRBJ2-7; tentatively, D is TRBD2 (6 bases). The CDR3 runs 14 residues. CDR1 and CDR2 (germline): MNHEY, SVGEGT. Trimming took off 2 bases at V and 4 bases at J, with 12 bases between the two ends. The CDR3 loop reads CASSYPTGGYEQYF. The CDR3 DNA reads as TGTGCCAGCAGTTACCCTACCGGGGGATACGAGCAGTACTTC.

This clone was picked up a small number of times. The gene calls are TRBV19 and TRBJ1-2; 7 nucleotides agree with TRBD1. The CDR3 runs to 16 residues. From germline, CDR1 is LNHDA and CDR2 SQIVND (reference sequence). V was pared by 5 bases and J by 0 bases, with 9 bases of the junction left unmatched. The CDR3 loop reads CASSQDPGQSNYGYTF. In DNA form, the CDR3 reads TGTGCCAGTAGTCAAGACCCGGGACAGTCTAACTATGGCTACACCTTC. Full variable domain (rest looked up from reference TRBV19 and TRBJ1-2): DGGITQSPKYLFRKEGQNVTLSCEQNLNHDAMYWYRQDPGQGLRLIYYSQIVNDFQKGDIAEGYSVSREKKESFPLTVTSAQKNPTAFYLCASSQDPGQSNYGYTFGSGTRLTVV.

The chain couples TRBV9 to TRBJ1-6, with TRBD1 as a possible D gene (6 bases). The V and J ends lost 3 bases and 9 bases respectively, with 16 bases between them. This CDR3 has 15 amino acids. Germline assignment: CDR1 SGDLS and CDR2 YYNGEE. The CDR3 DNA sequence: TGTGCCAGCAGCGCACAGGGTAGGAATCGTTCACCCCTCCACTTT. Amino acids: CASSAQGRNRSPLHF.

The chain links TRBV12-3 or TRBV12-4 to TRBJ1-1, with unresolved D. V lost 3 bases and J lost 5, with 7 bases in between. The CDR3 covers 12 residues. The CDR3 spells CASSFSWTEAFF. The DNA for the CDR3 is TGTGCCAGCAGTTTTAGTTGGACTGAAGCTTTCTTT.

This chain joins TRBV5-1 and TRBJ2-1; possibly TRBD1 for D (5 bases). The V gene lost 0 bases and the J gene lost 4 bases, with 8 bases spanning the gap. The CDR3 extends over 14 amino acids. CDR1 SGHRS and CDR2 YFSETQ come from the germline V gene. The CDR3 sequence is CASSLVGDYNEQFF. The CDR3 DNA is TGCGCCAGCAGCTTGGTAGGGGATTACAATGAGCAGTTCTTC.

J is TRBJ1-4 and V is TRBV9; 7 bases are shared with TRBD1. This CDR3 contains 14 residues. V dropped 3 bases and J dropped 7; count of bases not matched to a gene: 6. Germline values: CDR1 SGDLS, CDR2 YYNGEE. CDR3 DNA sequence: TGTGCCAGCAGCGCCCCGACAGGGCCTGAAAAACTGTTTTTT. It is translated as CASSAPTGPEKLFF.

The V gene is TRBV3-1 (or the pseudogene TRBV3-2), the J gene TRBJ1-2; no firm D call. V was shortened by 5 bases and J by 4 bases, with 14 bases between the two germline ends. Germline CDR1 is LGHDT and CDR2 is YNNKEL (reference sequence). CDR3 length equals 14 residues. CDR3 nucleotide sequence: TGTGCCAGCAGCAGGACTGAAGGCGGCTATGGCTACACCTTC. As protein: CASSRTEGGYGYTF.

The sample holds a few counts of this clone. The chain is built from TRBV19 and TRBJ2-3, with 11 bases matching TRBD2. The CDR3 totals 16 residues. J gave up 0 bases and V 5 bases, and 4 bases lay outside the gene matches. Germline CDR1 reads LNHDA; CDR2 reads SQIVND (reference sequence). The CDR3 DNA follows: TGTGCCAGTAGTTTGACTAGCGGGGTTAGCACAGATACGCAGTATTTT. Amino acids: CASSLTSGVSTDTQYF.

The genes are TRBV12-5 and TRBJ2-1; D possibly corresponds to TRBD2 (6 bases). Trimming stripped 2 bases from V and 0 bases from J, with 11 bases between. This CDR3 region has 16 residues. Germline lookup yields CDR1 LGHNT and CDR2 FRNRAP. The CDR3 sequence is CASGLPAGSSYNEQFF. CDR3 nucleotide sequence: TGTGCTAGTGGTTTGCCGGCGGGGAGCTCCTACAATGAGCAGTTCTTC.

In DNA, the CDR3 is TGTGCCTGGAGAATGACAGCTTCTAACTATGGCTACACCTTC. It yields the protein CAWRMTASNYGYTF. The chain joins TRBV30 to TRBJ1-2; TRBD1 might be the D (5 bases). Trimming cost V 3 bases and J 0 bases, with 11 bases left between them. The CDR3 covers 14 residues. CDR1 is GTSNPN and CDR2 is SVGIG in the germline V gene (reference sequence).

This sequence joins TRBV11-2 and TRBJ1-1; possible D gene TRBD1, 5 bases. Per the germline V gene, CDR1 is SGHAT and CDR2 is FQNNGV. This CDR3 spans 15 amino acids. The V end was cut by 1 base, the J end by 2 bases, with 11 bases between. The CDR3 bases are TGTGCCAGCAGCTTAGTAGGGGTGACCAACACTGAAGCTTTCTTT. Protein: CASSLVGVTNTEAFF.

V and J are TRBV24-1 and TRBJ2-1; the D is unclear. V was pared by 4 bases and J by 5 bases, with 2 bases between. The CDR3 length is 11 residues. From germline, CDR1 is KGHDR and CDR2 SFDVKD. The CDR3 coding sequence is TGTGCCACCAGTGACAACAATGAGCAGTTCTTC. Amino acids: CATSDNNEQFF.

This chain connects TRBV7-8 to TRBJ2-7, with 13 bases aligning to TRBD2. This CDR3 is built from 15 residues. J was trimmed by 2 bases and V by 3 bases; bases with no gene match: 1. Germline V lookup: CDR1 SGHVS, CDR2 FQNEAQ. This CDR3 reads CASSLTSGGPYEQYF. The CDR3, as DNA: TGTGCCAGCAGCTTGACTAGCGGGGGGCCCTACGAGCAGTACTTC. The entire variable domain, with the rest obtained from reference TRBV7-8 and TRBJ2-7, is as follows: GAGVSQSPRYKVAKRGQDVALRCDPISGHVSLFWYQQALGQGPEFLTYFQNEAQLDKSGLPSDRFFAERPEGSVSTLKIQRTQQEDSAVYLCASSLTSGGPYEQYFGPGTRLTVT.